The rows below give T cell receptor beta chains drawn from one sample of a study of cytomegalovirus exposure and HLA in healthy donors. Repertoires were generated with immunoSEQ multiplex PCR, while TCRdb's copy carries only in-frame clones and drops some. The sample lists approximately 150,000 clones, roughly 70% occurring once. Sample: PBMCs. All receptors derive from a male donor in good health and CMV-seronegative. Each CDR3 is given with its conserved first and last residue. D genes are given only for firm matches. Where a row states a size, it is once, few, many or the class of an expanded clone; other rows omit it.

J: TRBJ2-1
V: TRBV5-1
D: NA
size: NA
DNA: TGCGCCAGCAGCTCTGAGCCGGCGGCGTACAATGAGCAGTTCTTC
CDR3: CASSSEPAAYNEQFF

J: TRBJ1-2
V: TRBV5-4
D: TRBD1
size: NA
DNA: TGTGCCAGCAGTCCATTTCCGACAGGGGCGAACTATGGCTACACCTTC
CDR3: CASSPFPTGANYGYTF

J: TRBJ1-2
V: TRBV4-1
D: NA
size: NA
DNA: TGCGCCAGCAGCCAAGTCCCGCGGTCCCTCAACTATGGCTACACCTTC
CDR3: CASSQVPRSLNYGYTF

J: TRBJ2-7
V: TRBV4-3
D: TRBD2
size: NA
DNA: TGCGCCAGCAGCCTTGATTTGCTAGCGGGAGCACCGAACGAGCAGTACTTC
CDR3: CASSLDLLAGAPNEQYF

J: TRBJ2-7
V: TRBV28
D: TRBD2
size: NA
DNA: TGTGCCAGCAGTTTTTCGGGACTAGCGGGAGTCAAGCAGTACTTC
CDR3: CASSFSGLAGVKQYF

J: TRBJ1-1
V: TRBV5-6
D: NA
size: few
DNA: TGTGCCAGCAGCCAAGGACAGGAAGCTTTCTTT
CDR3: CASSQGQEAFF

J: TRBJ2-7
V: TRBV2
D: NA
size: NA
DNA: TGTGCCAGCAGATCCCGGGCAGGGGCCTACGAGCAGTACTTC
CDR3: CASRSRAGAYEQYF

J: TRBJ1-5
V: TRBV7-2
D: NA
size: NA
DNA: TGTGCCAGCAGCTCGCGGGGGGAACAGCCCCAGCATTTT
CDR3: CASSSRGEQPQHF

J: TRBJ2-5
V: TRBV5-4
D: TRBD1
size: NA
DNA: TGTGCCAGCAGCTCGACAGGGGGGGGAGAGACCCAGTACTTC
CDR3: CASSSTGGGETQYF

J: TRBJ1-2
V: TRBV7-5
D: NA
size: NA
DNA: TGTGTCAGAAGCTTAGCGGAGGGGTTGGTCGTATATAACTATGGCTACACCTTC
CDR3: CVRSLAEGLVVYNYGYTF

J: TRBJ2-7
V: TRBV21-1
D: NA
size: NA
DNA: TGTGCCAGCAGCCAAGAAGGGGGATGGGGAAACTACGAGCAGTACTTC
CDR3: CASSQEGGWGNYEQYF

J: TRBJ1-5
V: TRBV11-3
D: NA
size: NA
DNA: TGTGCCAGTACTCAACCCCCGGGACAAAATAGCAATCAGCCCCAGCATTTT
CDR3: CASTQPPGQNSNQPQHF

J: TRBJ2-1
V: TRBV19
D: TRBD1
size: few
DNA: TGTGCCAGTAGTATGGACAGGGTTCACAATGAGCAGTTCTTC
CDR3: CASSMDRVHNEQFF

J: TRBJ1-2
V: TRBV7-8
D: NA
size: NA
DNA: TGTGCCAGCAGCTTAGGGCTCAGGCTTAACTATGGCTACACCTTC
CDR3: CASSLGLRLNYGYTF

J: TRBJ2-2
V: TRBV4-3
D: TRBD2
size: NA
DNA: TGCGCCAGCAGCCGCGGACTAGCGGGAGAGCTGTTTTTT
CDR3: CASSRGLAGELFF

J: TRBJ1-2
V: TRBV7-3
D: TRBD1
size: once
DNA: TGTGCCAGCAGCCCCGGACAGGGGACTGGCTACACCTTC
CDR3: CASSPGQGTGYTF

J: TRBJ2-1
V: TRBV29-1
D: NA
size: NA
DNA: TGCAGCGTTGAAGCAGGGAATGAGCAGTTCTTC
CDR3: CSVEAGNEQFF

J: TRBJ1-1
V: TRBV5-6
D: NA
size: NA
DNA: TGTGCCAGCAGCTTGGGGCGGCGGAACACTGAAGCTTTCTTT
CDR3: CASSLGRRNTEAFF

J: TRBJ2-1
V: TRBV27
D: TRBD2
size: NA
DNA: TGTGCCAGCAGTCTTTCCGGGACTAGTTACAATGAGCAGTTCTTC
CDR3: CASSLSGTSYNEQFF

J: TRBJ2-6
V: TRBV7-8
D: NA
size: few
DNA: TGTGCCAGCAGCTCCATCGGGTCTGGGGCCAACGTCCTGACTTTC
CDR3: CASSSIGSGANVLTF

J: TRBJ2-1
V: TRBV11-3
D: NA
size: NA
DNA: TGTGCCAGCAGCCCCGGGTCCTACAATGAGCAGTTCTTC
CDR3: CASSPGSYNEQFF

J: TRBJ2-5
V: TRBV4-1
D: NA
size: NA
DNA: TGCGCCAGCACGGAGACGAAAGAGCAGTACTTC
CDR3: CASTETKEQYF

J: TRBJ1-1
V: TRBV13
D: NA
size: NA
DNA: TGTGCCAGCAGCTCCGGGTGGGCTGAAGCTTTCTTT
CDR3: CASSSGWAEAFF

J: TRBJ2-2
V: TRBV4-2
D: TRBD1
size: few
DNA: TGTGCCAGCAGCAACGGTCAGGGGGACACCGGGGAGCTGTTTTTT
CDR3: CASSNGQGDTGELFF

J: TRBJ2-7
V: TRBV15
D: TRBD1
size: NA
DNA: TGTGCCACCAGCAGGACAGGGCAGTCCTACGAGCAGTACTTC
CDR3: CATSRTGQSYEQYF

J: TRBJ2-7
V: TRBV9
D: NA
size: NA
DNA: TGTGCCAGCAGCCCTGGTCTAACCGCCTACGAGCAGTACTTC
CDR3: CASSPGLTAYEQYF

J: TRBJ2-7
V: TRBV14
D: NA
size: NA
DNA: TGTGCCAGCAGCCAAGAAGACATTTCCTACGAGCAGTACTTC
CDR3: CASSQEDISYEQYF

J: TRBJ1-1
V: TRBV23-1
D: NA
size: NA
DNA: TGCGCCAGCACCAACCAAAGCGGGGGCGTTACCACTGAAGCTTTCTTT
CDR3: CASTNQSGGVTTEAFF

J: TRBJ2-7
V: TRBV28
D: TRBD1
size: few
DNA: TGTGCCAGTAGACAGGGCAACTACGAGCAGTACTTC
CDR3: CASRQGNYEQYF

J: TRBJ1-1
V: TRBV5-1
D: NA
size: NA
DNA: TGCGCCAGCAGCCCGCAACCACAGGGTGCCGGACTTGAAGCTTTCTTT
CDR3: CASSPQPQGAGLEAFF

J: TRBJ1-2
V: TRBV21-1
D: NA
size: NA
DNA: TGTGCCAGCAGCAAAGGGACCTCAAGAGGGGGTAACTATGGCTACACCTTC
CDR3: CASSKGTSRGGNYGYTF

J: TRBJ2-7
V: TRBV4-3
D: TRBD2
size: few
DNA: TGCGCCAGCAGCCAAGATAGGCTAGCGGGCACCTCCTACGAGCAGTACTTC
CDR3: CASSQDRLAGTSYEQYF

J: TRBJ2-2
V: TRBV19
D: TRBD1
size: few
DNA: TGTGCCAGTAGTAACACCTGGACAGGGGTTACCGGGGAGCTGTTTTTT
CDR3: CASSNTWTGVTGELFF

J: TRBJ2-1
V: TRBV5-1
D: TRBD1
size: once
DNA: TGCGCCAGCAGCCTGGACACAGGGGGCGCCCGGCAGTTCTTC
CDR3: CASSLDTGGARQFF

J: TRBJ2-7
V: TRBV4-1
D: NA
size: NA
DNA: TGCGCCAGCAGCCCCCCCGGGAGAGGGATCTACGAGCAGTACTTC
CDR3: CASSPPGRGIYEQYF

J: TRBJ1-2
V: TRBV5-4
D: TRBD1
size: NA
DNA: TGTGCCAGCAGCTTCGCGGGAACAGGGGGCGCCGCTGGCTACACCTTC
CDR3: CASSFAGTGGAAGYTF

J: TRBJ2-1
V: TRBV7-9
D: TRBD2
size: NA
DNA: TGTGCCAGCAGCCCGAGCGGGACTAGCGGCAATGAGCAGTTCTTC
CDR3: CASSPSGTSGNEQFF

J: TRBJ2-3
V: TRBV7-9
D: TRBD2
size: NA
DNA: TGTGCCAGCAGCTTAGCTCCCGGGACTAGCGGGAGCACAGATACGCAGTATTTT
CDR3: CASSLAPGTSGSTDTQYF

J: TRBJ1-4
V: TRBV9
D: TRBD1
size: NA
DNA: TGTGCCAGCAGCTTCCGACAGGGCGGGGGGGAAAAACTGTTTTTT
CDR3: CASSFRQGGGEKLFF

J: TRBJ2-5
V: TRBV10-3
D: TRBD2
size: few
DNA: TGTGCCATCAGTGATTTGGTAGCGGGGGGGCGGCAAGAGACCCAGTACTTC
CDR3: CAISDLVAGGRQETQYF

J: TRBJ2-7
V: TRBV5-5
D: NA
size: NA
DNA: TGTGCCAGCAGCAAGGACACCGTCTCCTACGAGCAGTACTTC
CDR3: CASSKDTVSYEQYF

J: TRBJ2-7
V: TRBV7-9
D: NA
size: few
DNA: TGTGCCAGCAGCTCCCTTTCGGGGGCCTACGAGCAGTACTTC
CDR3: CASSSLSGAYEQYF

J: TRBJ2-2
V: TRBV7-3
D: NA
size: NA
DNA: TGTGCCAGCTCCGTGAGCACGAACACCGGGGAGCTGTTTTTT
CDR3: CASSVSTNTGELFF

J: TRBJ1-6
V: TRBV5-1
D: NA
size: NA
DNA: TGCGCCAGCAGCTTGGGGGCAGGGAGGAGTTCACCCCTCCACTTT
CDR3: CASSLGAGRSSPLHF

J: TRBJ2-1
V: TRBV7-9
D: TRBD1
size: NA
DNA: TGTGCCAACCTTCAGGGGGTTGAAGGGCAGTTCTTC
CDR3: CANLQGVEGQFF

J: TRBJ1-3
V: TRBV9
D: NA
size: NA
DNA: TGTGCCAGCAGCCGACAGTCCCTTGGGAACACCATATATTTT
CDR3: CASSRQSLGNTIYF

J: TRBJ2-3
V: TRBV10-3
D: TRBD1
size: NA
DNA: TGTGCCATCAGTGGACAGGGGGCGGGAACAGATACGCAGTATTTT
CDR3: CAISGQGAGTDTQYF

J: TRBJ2-7
V: TRBV6-7
D: TRBD1
size: few
DNA: TGTGCCAGCAGACCCCCGGGACAGGGTTACTTC
CDR3: CASRPPGQGYF

J: TRBJ1-1
V: TRBV28
D: TRBD1
size: NA
DNA: TGTGCCAGCAGTCTTAGCACAGGGGGGAACACTGAAGCTTTCTTT
CDR3: CASSLSTGGNTEAFF

J: TRBJ2-5
V: TRBV11-2
D: TRBD2
size: NA
DNA: TGTGCCAGCAGCATCGGGACTAGCGGGAGCGGGGGGACCCAGTACTTC
CDR3: CASSIGTSGSGGTQYF